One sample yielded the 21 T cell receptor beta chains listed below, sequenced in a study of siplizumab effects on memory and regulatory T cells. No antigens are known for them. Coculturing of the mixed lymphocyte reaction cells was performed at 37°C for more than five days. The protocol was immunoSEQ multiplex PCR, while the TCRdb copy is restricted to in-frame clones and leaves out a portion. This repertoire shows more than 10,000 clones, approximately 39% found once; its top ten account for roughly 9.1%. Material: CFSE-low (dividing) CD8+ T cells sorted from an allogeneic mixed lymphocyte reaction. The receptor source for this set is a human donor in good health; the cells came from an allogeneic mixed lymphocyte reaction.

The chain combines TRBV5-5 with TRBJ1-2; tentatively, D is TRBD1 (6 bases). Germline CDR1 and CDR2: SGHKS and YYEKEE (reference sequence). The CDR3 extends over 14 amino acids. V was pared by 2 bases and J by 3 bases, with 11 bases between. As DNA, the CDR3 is TGTGCCAGCAGCTTATGGCAGGGGCACTATGGCTACACCTTC. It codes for CASSLWQGHYGYTF.

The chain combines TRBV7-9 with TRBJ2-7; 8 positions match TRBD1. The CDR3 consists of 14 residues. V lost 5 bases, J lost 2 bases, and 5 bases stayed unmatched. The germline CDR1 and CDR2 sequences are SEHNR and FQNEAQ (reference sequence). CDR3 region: CASSPWDRTYEQYF. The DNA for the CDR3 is TGTGCCAGCAGCCCCTGGGACAGGACCTACGAGCAGTACTTC.

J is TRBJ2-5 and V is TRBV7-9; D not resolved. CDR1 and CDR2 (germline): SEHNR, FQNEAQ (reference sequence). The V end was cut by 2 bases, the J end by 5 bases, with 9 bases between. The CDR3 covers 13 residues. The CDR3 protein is CASSLSLRETQYF. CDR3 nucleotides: TGTGCCAGCAGCTTATCCCTGCGGGAGACCCAGTACTTC.

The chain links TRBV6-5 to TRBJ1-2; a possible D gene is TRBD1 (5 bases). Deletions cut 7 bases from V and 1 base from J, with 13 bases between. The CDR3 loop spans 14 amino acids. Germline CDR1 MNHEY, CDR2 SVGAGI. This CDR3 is CASTPGTYNYGYTF. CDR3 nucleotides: TGTGCCAGCACCCCAGGGACTTATAACTATGGCTACACCTTC.

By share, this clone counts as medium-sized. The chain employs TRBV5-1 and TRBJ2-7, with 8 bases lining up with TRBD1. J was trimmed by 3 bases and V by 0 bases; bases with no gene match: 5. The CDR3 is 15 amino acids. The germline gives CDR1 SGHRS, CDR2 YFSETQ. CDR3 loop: CASSLVPGGDYEQYF. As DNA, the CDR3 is TGCGCCAGCAGCTTGGTCCCAGGGGGCGACTACGAGCAGTACTTC.

The CDR3 coding sequence is TGTGCCAGCAGTGACTGGACTTCTGGAAACACCATATATTTT. As protein: CASSDWTSGNTIYF. J is TRBJ1-3 and V is TRBV2; D ambiguous. Germline V gene lookup returns CDR1 SNHLY and CDR2 FYNNEI. The CDR3 loop spans 14 amino acids. Trimming removed 3 bases at V and 1 base at J, with 7 bases between.

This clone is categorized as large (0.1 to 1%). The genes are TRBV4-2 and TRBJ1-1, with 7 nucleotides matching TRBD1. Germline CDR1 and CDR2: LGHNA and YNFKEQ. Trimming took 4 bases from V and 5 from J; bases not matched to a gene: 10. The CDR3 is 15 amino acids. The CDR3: CASSRDRQGLTEAFF. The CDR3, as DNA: TGTGCCAGCAGCCGGGACCGACAGGGCCTAACTGAAGCTTTCTTT.

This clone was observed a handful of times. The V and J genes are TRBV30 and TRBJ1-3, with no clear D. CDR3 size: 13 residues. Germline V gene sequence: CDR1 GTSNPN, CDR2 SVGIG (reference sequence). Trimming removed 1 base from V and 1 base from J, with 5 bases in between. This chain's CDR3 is CAWSGWSGNTIYF. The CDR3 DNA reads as TGTGCCTGGAGTGGTTGGTCTGGAAACACCATATATTTT.

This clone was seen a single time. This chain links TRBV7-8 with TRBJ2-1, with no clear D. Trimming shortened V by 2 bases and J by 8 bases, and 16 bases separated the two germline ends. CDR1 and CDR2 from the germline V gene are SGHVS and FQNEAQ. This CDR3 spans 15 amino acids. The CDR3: CASSLRDSLFDEQFF. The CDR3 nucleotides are TGTGCCAGCAGCTTAAGGGATTCCTTATTCGATGAGCAGTTCTTC.

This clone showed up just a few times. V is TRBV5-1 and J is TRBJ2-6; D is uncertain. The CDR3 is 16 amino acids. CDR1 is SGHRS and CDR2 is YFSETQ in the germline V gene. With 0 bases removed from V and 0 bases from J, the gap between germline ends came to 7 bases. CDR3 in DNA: TGCGCCAGCAGCTTGGGGCCGAGCTCTGGGGCCAACGTCCTGACTTTC. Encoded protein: CASSLGPSSGANVLTF.

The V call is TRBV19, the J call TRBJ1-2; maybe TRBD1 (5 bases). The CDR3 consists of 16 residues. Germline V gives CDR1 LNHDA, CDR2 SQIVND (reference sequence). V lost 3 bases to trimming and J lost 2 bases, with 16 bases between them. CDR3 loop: CASSIGFGTANYGYTF. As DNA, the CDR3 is TGTGCCAGTAGTATTGGGTTCGGGACGGCCAACTATGGCTACACCTTC. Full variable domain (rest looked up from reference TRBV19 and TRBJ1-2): DGGITQSPKYLFRKEGQNVTLSCEQNLNHDAMYWYRQDPGQGLRLIYYSQIVNDFQKGDIAEGYSVSREKKESFPLTVTSAQKNPTAFYLCASSIGFGTANYGYTFGSGTRLTVV.

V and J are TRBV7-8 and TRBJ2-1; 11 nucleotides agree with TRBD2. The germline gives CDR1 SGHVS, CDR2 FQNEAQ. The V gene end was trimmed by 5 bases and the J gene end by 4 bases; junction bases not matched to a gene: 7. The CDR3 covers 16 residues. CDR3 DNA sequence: TGTGCCAGCAGCCAAGATCCTAGCGGGAGGTACAATGAGCAGTTCTTC. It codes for CASSQDPSGRYNEQFF. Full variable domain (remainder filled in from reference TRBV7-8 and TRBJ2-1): GAGVSQSPRYKVAKRGQDVALRCDPISGHVSLFWYQQALGQGPEFLTYFQNEAQLDKSGLPSDRFFAERPEGSVSTLKIQRTQQEDSAVYLCASSQDPSGRYNEQFFGPGTRLTVL.

The CDR3 loop is CASSWAGGNSPLHF. The CDR3 DNA follows: TGTGCCAGCAGTTGGGCAGGGGGAAATTCACCCCTCCACTTT. The V and J genes are TRBV6-6 and TRBJ1-6; 7 positions agree with TRBD1. CDR1 MNHNY and CDR2 SVGAGI come from the germline V gene (reference sequence). The V segment lost 4 bases and the J segment 7 bases; nucleotides outside the gene matches: 4. The CDR3 covers 14 residues.

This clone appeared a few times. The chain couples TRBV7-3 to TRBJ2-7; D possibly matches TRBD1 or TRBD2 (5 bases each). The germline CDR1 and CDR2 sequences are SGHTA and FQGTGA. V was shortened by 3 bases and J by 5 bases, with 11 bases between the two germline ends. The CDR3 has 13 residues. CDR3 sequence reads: CASSFGTSNEQYF. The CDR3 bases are TGTGCCAGCAGCTTCGGGACCTCGAACGAGCAGTACTTC.

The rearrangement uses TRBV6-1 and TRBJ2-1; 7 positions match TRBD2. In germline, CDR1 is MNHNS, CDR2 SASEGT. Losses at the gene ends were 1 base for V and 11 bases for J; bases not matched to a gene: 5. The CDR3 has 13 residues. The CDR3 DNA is TGTGCCAGCAGTGAAGGGGGTGGGACTAAGCAGTTCTTC. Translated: CASSEGGGTKQFF.

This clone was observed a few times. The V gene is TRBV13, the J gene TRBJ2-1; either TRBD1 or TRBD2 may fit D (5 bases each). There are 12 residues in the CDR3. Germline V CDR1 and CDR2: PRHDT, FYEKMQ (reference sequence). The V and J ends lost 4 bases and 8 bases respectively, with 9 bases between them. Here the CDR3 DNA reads TGTGCCAGCAGCTCAGGGACGGATGAGCAGTTCTTC. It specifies CASSSGTDEQFF. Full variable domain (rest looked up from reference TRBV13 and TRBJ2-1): AAGVIQSPRHLIKEKRETATLKCYPIPRHDTVYWYQQGPGQDPQFLISFYEKMQSDKGSIPDRFSAQQFSDYHSELNMSSLELGDSALYFCASSSGTDEQFFGPGTRLTVL.

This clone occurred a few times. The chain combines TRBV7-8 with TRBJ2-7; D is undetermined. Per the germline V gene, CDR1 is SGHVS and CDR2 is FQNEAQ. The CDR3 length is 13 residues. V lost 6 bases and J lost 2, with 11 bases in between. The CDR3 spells CASSPAEPYEQYF. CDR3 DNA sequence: TGTGCCAGCAGTCCGGCGGAGCCCTACGAGCAGTACTTC.

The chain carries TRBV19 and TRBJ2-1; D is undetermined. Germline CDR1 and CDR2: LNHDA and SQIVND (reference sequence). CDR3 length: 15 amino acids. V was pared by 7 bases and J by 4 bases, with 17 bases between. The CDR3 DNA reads TGTGCCAGTACACTCGGCGGCCCTACATACAATGAGCAGTTCTTC. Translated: CASTLGGPTYNEQFF.

CDR3 sequence reads: CASSPYVGDYEQYF. The CDR3 DNA is TGTGCCAGCAGTCCATATGTAGGGGATTACGAGCAGTACTTC. This chain connects TRBV2 to TRBJ2-7, with D tentatively TRBD1 (5 bases). Germline V gene lookup returns CDR1 SNHLY and CDR2 FYNNEI. The CDR3 has 14 amino acids. V was clipped by 5 bases and J by 4 bases, with 15 bases between them.

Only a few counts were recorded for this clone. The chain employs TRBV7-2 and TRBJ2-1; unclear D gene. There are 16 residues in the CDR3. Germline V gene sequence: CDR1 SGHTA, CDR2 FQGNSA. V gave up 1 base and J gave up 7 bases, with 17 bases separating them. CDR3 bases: TGTGCCAGCAGCTTAGATGTGCAGGAAACTGCTAATGAGCAGTTCTTC. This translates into CASSLDVQETANEQFF.

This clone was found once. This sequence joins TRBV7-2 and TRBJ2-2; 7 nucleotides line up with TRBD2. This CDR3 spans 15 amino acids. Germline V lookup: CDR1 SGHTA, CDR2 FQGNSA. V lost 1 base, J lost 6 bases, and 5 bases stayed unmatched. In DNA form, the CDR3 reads TGTGCCAGCAGCTTAGGACTAGCTGCCCCCGGGGAGCTGTTTTTT. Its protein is CASSLGLAAPGELFF.